This T cell receptor (beta chain) stems from a study of siplizumab effects on memory and regulatory T cells. General study results and limits: Siplizumab gave mappable alloreactive CD4+ clones an average Treg-derived fraction of about 69%, against around 29% in controls. The study did not confirm that proliferating Tregs from siplizumab cultures were suppressive. The alloresponse seemed to draw substantially on naive T cells, which appeared more diverse than memory cells.

As for this clone: No antigen is known for it.

The CDR3 is 12 residues long. Trimming removed 5 bases from V and 3 bases from J, with 6 bases in between. Germline lookup yields CDR1 MDHEN and CDR2 SYDVKM. Per sample, some 90,000 TCR templates were assayed. Only in-frame clones appear in the TCRdb table, and some are missing; sequencing was by immunoSEQ multiplex PCR. The sample gives about 100,000 clones, just under 95% of which show up once; roughly 1.3% is in the top ten. This TCR was recovered from a human donor in good health. This rearrangement joins TRBV28 to TRBJ2-3; D gene ambiguous. Input material: non-Treg CD4+ T cells sorted from blood. The CDR3 DNA is TGTGCCAGCAGTGGTGGTACAGATACGCAGTATTTT. Protein product: CASSGGTDTQYF.